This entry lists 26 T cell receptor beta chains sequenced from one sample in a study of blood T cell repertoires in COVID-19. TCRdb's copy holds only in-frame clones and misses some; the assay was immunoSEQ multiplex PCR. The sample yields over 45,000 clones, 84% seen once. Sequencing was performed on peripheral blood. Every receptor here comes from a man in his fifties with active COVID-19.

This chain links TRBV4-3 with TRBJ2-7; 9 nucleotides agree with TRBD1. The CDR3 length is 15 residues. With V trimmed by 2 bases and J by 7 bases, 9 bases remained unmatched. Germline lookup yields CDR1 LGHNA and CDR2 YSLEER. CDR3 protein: CASSQKGQGFGEQYF. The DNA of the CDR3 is TGCGCCAGCAGCCAAAAGGGACAGGGCTTTGGAGAGCAGTACTTC.

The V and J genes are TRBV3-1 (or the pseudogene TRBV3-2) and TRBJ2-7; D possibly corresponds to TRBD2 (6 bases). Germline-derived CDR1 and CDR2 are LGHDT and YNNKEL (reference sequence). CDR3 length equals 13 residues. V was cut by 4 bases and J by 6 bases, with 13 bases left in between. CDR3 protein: CASSRNNGGEQYF. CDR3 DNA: TGTGCCAGCAGCCGAAATAACGGGGGCGAGCAGTACTTC.

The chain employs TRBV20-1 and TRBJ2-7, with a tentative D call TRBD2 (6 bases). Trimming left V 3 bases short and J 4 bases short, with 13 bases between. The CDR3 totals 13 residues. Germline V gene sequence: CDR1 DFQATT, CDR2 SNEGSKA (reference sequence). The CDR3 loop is CSASGRGLYEQYF. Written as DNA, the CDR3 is TGCAGTGCTAGTGGGCGGGGCCTGTACGAGCAGTACTTC.

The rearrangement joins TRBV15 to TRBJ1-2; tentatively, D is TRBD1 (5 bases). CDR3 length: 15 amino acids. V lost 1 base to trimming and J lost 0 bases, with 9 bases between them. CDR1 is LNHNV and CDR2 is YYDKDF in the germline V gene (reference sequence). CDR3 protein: CATSRAGGANYGYTF. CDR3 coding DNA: TGTGCCACCAGCAGAGCGGGGGGGGCTAACTATGGCTACACCTTC.

The CDR3 coding sequence is TGTGCCAGCTCACTGCGGGACAGAACCTACGAGCAGTACTTC. It codes for CASSLRDRTYEQYF. The chain has TRBV18 and TRBJ2-7; TRBD1 might be the D (7 bases). Deletions cut 4 bases from V and 2 bases from J, with 12 bases between. Looked up from germline, CDR1 is KGHSH and CDR2 is LQKENI. The CDR3 has 14 residues.

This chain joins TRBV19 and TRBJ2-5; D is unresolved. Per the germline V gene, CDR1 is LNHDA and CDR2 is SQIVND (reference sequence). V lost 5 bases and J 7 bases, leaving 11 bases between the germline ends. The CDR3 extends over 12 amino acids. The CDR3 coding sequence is TGTGCCAGTAGTGAATCTAGTGGGACCCAGTACTTC. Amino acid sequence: CASSESSGTQYF.

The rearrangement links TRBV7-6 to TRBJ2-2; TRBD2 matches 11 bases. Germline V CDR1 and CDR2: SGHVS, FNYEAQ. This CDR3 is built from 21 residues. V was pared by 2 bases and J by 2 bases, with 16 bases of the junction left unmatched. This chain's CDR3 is CASSLWTGDLLAGGNTGELFF. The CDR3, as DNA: TGTGCCAGCAGCTTATGGACAGGGGATCTCCTAGCGGGGGGCAACACCGGGGAGCTGTTTTTT.

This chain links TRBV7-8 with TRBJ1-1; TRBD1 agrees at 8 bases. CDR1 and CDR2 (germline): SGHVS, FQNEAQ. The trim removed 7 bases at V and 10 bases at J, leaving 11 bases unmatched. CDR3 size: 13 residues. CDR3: CASTSTGATGAFF. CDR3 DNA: TGTGCCAGCACCTCGACAGGGGCAACGGGAGCTTTCTTT.

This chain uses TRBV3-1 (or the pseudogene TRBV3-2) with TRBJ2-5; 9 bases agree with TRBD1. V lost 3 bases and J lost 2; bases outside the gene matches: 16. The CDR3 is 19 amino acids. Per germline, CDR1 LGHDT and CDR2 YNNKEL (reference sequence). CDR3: CASSHGTGTGKNIQETQYF. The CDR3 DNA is TGTGCCAGCAGCCACGGCACCGGGACAGGGAAAAACATACAAGAGACCCAGTACTTC.

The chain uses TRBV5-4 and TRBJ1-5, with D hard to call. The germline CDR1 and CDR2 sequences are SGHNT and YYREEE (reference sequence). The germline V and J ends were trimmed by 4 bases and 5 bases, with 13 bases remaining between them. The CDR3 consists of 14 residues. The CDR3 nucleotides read TGTGCCAGCAGCGCGGGCCTCGGAGATCAGCCCCAGCATTTT. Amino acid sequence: CASSAGLGDQPQHF.

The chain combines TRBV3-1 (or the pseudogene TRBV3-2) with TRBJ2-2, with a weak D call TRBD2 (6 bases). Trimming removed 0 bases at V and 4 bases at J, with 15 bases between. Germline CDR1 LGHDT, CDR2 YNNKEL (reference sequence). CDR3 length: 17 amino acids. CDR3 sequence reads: CASSQEYVAGSTGELFF. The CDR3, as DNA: TGTGCCAGCAGCCAAGAGTACGTCGCGGGGAGCACCGGGGAGCTGTTTTTT.

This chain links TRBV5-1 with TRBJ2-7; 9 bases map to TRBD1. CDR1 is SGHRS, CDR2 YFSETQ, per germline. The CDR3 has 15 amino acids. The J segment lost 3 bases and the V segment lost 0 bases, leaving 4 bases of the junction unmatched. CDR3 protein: CASSLDTGGNYEQYF. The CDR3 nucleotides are TGCGCCAGCAGCTTGGACACAGGGGGCAACTACGAGCAGTACTTC.

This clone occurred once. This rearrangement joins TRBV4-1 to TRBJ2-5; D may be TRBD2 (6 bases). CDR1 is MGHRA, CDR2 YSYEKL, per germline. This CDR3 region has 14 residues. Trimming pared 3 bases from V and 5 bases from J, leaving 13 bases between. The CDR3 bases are TGCGCCAGCAGCCAGCTTAGGGGAGGTGAGACCCAGTACTTC. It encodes CASSQLRGGETQYF.

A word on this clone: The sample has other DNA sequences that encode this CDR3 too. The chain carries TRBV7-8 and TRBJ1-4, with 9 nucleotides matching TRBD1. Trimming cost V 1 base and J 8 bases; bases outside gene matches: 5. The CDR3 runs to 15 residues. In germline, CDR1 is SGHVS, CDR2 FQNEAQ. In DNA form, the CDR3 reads TGTGCCAGCAGCTTAGGGGGGACAGGGAGAGAAAAACTGTTTTTT. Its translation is CASSLGGTGREKLFF. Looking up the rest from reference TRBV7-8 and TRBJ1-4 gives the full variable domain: GAGVSQSPRYKVAKRGQDVALRCDPISGHVSLFWYQQALGQGPEFLTYFQNEAQLDKSGLPSDRFFAERPEGSVSTLKIQRTQQEDSAVYLCASSLGGTGREKLFFGSGTQLSVL.

The DNA of the CDR3 is TGTGCCAGCAGGGGGACAGGGCTTGAGGGCTACACCTTC. This codes for CASRGTGLEGYTF. The rearrangement uses TRBV27 and TRBJ1-2; 9 positions match TRBD1. V was clipped by 6 bases and J by 8 bases; unmatched bases: 7. CDR3 size: 13 residues. Germline values: CDR1 MNHEY, CDR2 SMNVEV (reference sequence).

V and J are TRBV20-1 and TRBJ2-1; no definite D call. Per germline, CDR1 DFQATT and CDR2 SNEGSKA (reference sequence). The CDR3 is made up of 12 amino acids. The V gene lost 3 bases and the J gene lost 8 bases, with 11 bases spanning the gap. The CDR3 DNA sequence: TGCAGTGCTAGTTCTAGTGTTTATGAGCAGTTCTTC. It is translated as CSASSSVYEQFF.

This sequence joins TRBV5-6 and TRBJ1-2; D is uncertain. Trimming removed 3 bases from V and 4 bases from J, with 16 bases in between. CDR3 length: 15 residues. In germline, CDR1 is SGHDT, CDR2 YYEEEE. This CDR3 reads CASSSGEGLAYGYTF. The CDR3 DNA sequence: TGTGCCAGCAGCTCTGGCGAGGGTTTGGCCTATGGCTACACCTTC.

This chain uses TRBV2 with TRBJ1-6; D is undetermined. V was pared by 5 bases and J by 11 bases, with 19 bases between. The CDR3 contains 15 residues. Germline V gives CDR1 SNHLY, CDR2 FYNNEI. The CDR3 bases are TGTGCCAGCAGTCGGGGAATCAGTCCGGGAACACCCCTCCACTTT. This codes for CASSRGISPGTPLHF.

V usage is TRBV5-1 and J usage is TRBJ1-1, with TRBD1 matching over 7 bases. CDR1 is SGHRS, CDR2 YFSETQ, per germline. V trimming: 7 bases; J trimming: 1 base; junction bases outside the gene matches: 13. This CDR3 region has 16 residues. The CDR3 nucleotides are TGCGCCAGCCGACAGGGAGATCAATATCGGAACACTGAAGCTTTCTTT. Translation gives CASRQGDQYRNTEAFF.

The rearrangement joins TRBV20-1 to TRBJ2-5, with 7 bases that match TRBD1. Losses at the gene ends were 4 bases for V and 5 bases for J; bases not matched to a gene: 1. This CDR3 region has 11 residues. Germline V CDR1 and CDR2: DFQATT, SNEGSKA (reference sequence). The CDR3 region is CSAKGAETQYF. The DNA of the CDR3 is TGCAGTGCTAAGGGGGCCGAGACCCAGTACTTC.

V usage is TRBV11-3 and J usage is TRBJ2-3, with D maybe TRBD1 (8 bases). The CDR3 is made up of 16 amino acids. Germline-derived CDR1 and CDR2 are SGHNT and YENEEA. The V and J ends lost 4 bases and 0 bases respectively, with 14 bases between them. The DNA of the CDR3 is TGTGCCAGCAGCTCGAACAGGGGGGGGAGCACAGATACGCAGTATTTT. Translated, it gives CASSSNRGGSTDTQYF.

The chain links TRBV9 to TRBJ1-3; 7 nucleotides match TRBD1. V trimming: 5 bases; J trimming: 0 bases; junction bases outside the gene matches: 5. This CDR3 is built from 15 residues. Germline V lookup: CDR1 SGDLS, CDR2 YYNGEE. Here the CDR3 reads CASRRGDSSGNTIYF. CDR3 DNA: TGTGCCAGCAGGAGGGGGGACAGCTCTGGAAACACCATATATTTT.

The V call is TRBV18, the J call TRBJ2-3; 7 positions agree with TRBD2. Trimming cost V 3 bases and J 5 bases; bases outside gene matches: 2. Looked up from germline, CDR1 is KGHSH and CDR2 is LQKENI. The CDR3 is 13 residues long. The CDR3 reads CASSPGGRDTQYF. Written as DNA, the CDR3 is TGTGCCAGCTCACCGGGGGGGAGAGATACGCAGTATTTT.

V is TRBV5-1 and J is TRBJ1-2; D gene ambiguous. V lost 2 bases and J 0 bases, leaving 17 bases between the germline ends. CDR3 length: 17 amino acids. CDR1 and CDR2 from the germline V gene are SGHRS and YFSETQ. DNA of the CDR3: TGCGCCAGCAGCTTTACGGGCACTAGTTTACCTAACTATGGCTACACCTTC. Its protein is CASSFTGTSLPNYGYTF. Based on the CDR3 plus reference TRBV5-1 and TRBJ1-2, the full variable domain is KAGVTQTPRYLIKTRGQQVTLSCSPISGHRSVSWYQQTPGQGLQFLFEYFSETQRNKGNFPGRFSGRQFSNSRSEMNVSTLELGDSALYLCASSFTGTSLPNYGYTFGSGTRLTVV.

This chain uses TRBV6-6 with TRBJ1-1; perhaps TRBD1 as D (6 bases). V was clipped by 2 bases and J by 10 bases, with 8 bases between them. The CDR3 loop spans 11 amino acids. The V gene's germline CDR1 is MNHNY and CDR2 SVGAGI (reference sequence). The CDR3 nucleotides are TGTGCCAGCAGTTACCCAGGGGTAGCTTTCTTT. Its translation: CASSYPGVAFF.

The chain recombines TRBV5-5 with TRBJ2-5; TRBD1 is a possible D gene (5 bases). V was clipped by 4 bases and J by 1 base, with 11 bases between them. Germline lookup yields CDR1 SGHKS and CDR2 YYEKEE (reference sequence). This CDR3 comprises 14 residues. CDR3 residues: CASSQTAAQETQYF. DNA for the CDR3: TGTGCCAGCAGCCAGACAGCAGCCCAAGAGACCCAGTACTTC.